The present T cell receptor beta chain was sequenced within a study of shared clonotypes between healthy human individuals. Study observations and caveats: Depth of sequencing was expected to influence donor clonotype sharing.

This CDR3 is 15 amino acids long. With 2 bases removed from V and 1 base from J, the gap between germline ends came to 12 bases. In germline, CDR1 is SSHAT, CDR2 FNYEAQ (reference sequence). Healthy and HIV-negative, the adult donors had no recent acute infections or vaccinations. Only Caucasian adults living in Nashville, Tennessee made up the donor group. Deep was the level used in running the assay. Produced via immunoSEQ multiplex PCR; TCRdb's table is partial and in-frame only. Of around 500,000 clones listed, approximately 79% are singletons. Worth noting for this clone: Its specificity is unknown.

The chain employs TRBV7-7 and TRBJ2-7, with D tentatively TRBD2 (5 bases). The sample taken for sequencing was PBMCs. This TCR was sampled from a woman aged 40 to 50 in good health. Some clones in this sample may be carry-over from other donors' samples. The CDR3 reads CASSLLAGWSYEQYF. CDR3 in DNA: TGTGCCAGCAGCTTATTGGCGGGTTGGTCCTACGAGCAGTACTTC. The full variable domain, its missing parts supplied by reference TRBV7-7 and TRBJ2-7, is GAGVSQSPRYKVTKRGQDVTLRCDPISSHATLYWYQQALGQGPEFLTYFNYEAQPDKSGLPSDRFSAERPEGSISTLTIQRTEQRDSAMYRCASSLLAGWSYEQYFGPGTRLTVT.